This is a list of T cell receptor beta chains from one sample in a study of cytomegalovirus exposure and HLA in healthy donors. Using immunoSEQ multiplex PCR, the repertoire was profiled, and TCRdb retains in-frame clones only, with some absent. The sample yields 110,000 to 150,000 clones, 72% seen once. The sequenced sample consisted of PBMCs. Receptors originate from a man aged 35 to 55 in good health and CMV-seronegative. CDR3s include the opening cysteine and the closing phenylalanine or tryptophan. The D gene is left open where the match is weak. Clone sizes are given selectively: once, few, many, or a class where the clone is expanded.

v_gene	d_gene	abundance	j_gene	CDR3nt	CDR3aa
TRBV27	TRBD1	-	TRBJ2-1	TGTGCCAGCAGTTCCAAGTACCCGGGACAGGGGATTTCAGGCTCCTACAATGAGCAGTTCTTC	CASSSKYPGQGISGSYNEQFF
TRBV2	-	-	TRBJ1-5	TGTGCCAGCAGTGAAGATGGACAGATCTATCAGCCCCAGCATTTT	CASSEDGQIYQPQHF
TRBV27	TRBD2	-	TRBJ2-1	TGTGCCAGCAGTCGATTATCCGGGACTAGCGGAAGCTCCTACAATGAGCAGTTCTTC	CASSRLSGTSGSSYNEQFF
TRBV30	TRBD1	-	TRBJ2-7	TGTGCCTGGAGTCCAGGGGGCTACGAGCAGTACTTC	CAWSPGGYEQYF
TRBV2	-	-	TRBJ1-4	TGTGCCAGCAGTGATACGTCGGCTAATGAAAAACTGTTTTTT	CASSDTSANEKLFF
TRBV29-1	TRBD1	-	TRBJ2-1	TGCAGCGTTGAAGAACATAGGCTCCGGGACAGACACAATGAGCAGTTCTTC	CSVEEHRLRDRHNEQFF
TRBV5-5	TRBD1	-	TRBJ1-6	TGTGCCAGCAGCGGAACAGGGGGCGTCGGGTCACCCCTCCACTTT	CASSGTGGVGSPLHF
TRBV28	TRBD2	-	TRBJ2-5	TGTGCCAGCAGTCCCCGCGCGGGAGCAGAGACCCAGTACTTC	CASSPRAGAETQYF
TRBV29-1	-	few	TRBJ1-2	TGCAGCGTTGCCTTCTCGGGGGGGGATGGCTACACCTTC	CSVAFSGGDGYTF
TRBV18	-	-	TRBJ2-3	TGTGCCAGCTCAGATCCGGGCCCAGGGACAGATACGCAGTATTTT	CASSDPGPGTDTQYF
TRBV9	-	-	TRBJ1-2	TGTGCCAGCAGCGTAGGCGGCCGTGGGAGCTATGGCTACACCTTC	CASSVGGRGSYGYTF
TRBV6-6	TRBD2	-	TRBJ2-2	TGTGCCAGCAGTTACCCACTAGCGGGAGGTACCGGGGAGCTGTTTTTT	CASSYPLAGGTGELFF
TRBV6-4	-	once	TRBJ2-3	TGTGCCAGCAGTGACTCGGCAGGGGATACCGATACGCAGTATTTT	CASSDSAGDTDTQYF
TRBV7-9	-	few	TRBJ2-7	TGTTCCAGCAGCGTCGGGACTTCCATATGGCACTTC	CSSSVGTSIWHF
TRBV7-8	TRBD2	-	TRBJ2-3	TGTGCCAGCAGCTTAGGACGGGAGGGCCAAGATACGCAGTATTTT	CASSLGREGQDTQYF
TRBV18	TRBD1	-	TRBJ2-3	TGTGCCAGCTCACCACCAAGGGGGCAGGCCATATCCGGTGATACGCAGTATTTT	CASSPPRGQAISGDTQYF
TRBV7-3	TRBD1	few	TRBJ1-5	TGTGCCAGCAGCGAGAACAGGGGAAATCAGCCCCAGCATTTT	CASSENRGNQPQHF